This is a list of T cell receptor beta chains from one sample in a study of cytomegalovirus exposure and HLA in healthy donors. The repertoire was sequenced with immunoSEQ multiplex PCR; TCRdb's copy has only in-frame clones and lacks some. The sample records about 96,000 clones, about 70% being singletons. Sequenced input: PBMCs. The source is a woman between 65 and 79 years old in good health and CMV-seropositive. CDR3s include the opening cysteine and the closing phenylalanine or tryptophan. The D gene is left open where the match is weak. The size field is filled for only some rows; it gives once, few, many or a size class.

d_gene	v_gene	j_gene	len	abundance	CDR3nt	CDR3aa
TRBD1	TRBV5-1	TRBJ2-7	13	.	TGCGCCAGCACCGGACAGGGATCCGGCGAGCAGTACTTC	CASTGQGSGEQYF
.	TRBV2	TRBJ2-3	12	.	TGTGCCAGCAACAGGCGGCCAGATACGCAGTATTTT	CASNRRPDTQYF
TRBD2	TRBV5-1	TRBJ2-7	20	many	TGCGCCAGCAGCCCGGGGGTTGGGACTAGCGGGAGTTGGGCCAACTACGAGCAGTACTTC	CASSPGVGTSGSWANYEQYF
TRBD1	TRBV6-6	TRBJ1-5	16	.	TGTGCCAGCAGTCCCAACGGACAGGGGTCGGATCAGCCCCAGCATTTT	CASSPNGQGSDQPQHF
.	TRBV21-1	TRBJ2-5	15	once	TGTGCCAGCACCATTTACAGGGGGTTAGAAGAGACCCAGTACTTC	CASTIYRGLEETQYF
TRBD1	TRBV6-6	TRBJ1-1	15	.	TGTGCCAGCAGTTACTACCGCACAGGGGGCTCTGAAGCTTTCTTT	CASSYYRTGGSEAFF
.	TRBV4-3	TRBJ2-1	17	few	TGCGCCAGCAGCCAAGGAGGGGGTACCTACCACCCCCCCTTGCAGTTCTTC	CASSQGGGTYHPPLQFF
TRBD1	TRBV29-1	TRBJ2-1	15	.	TGCAGCTCGGAGTTTCGACAGGGGGCGCTCAATGAGCAGTTCTTC	CSSEFRQGALNEQFF
TRBD1	TRBV18	TRBJ1-6	15	.	TGTGCCAGCTCACCAACGGGACAGAGAAATTCACCCCTCCACTTT	CASSPTGQRNSPLHF
.	TRBV7-2	TRBJ1-1	15	.	TGTGCCAGCAGCTTCGGGGGGGTAATGAACACTGAAGCTTTCTTT	CASSFGGVMNTEAFF
TRBD2	TRBV27	TRBJ2-3	17	.	TGTGCCAGCAGTTCGAGTCCCTCTAGCGGGAGCTCAGATACGCAGTATTTT	CASSSSPSSGSSDTQYF
.	TRBV2	TRBJ1-2	12	.	TGTGCCAGCAGTGCCCGGGACTATGGCTACACCTTC	CASSARDYGYTF
TRBD2	TRBV7-9	TRBJ2-5	15	.	TGTGCCAGCGGCGAGCGGGAGGCCCTTCAAGAGACCCAGTACTTC	CASGEREALQETQYF
.	TRBV11-3	TRBJ2-2	14	.	TGTGCCAGCAGCCCCGGGACAAACCCCGGGGAGCTGTTTTTT	CASSPGTNPGELFF
TRBD2	TRBV27	TRBJ2-1	16	.	TGTGCCAGCAGTCCAAAACTAGCGGGAGGATACAATGAGCAGTTCTTC	CASSPKLAGGYNEQFF
.	TRBV5-4	TRBJ2-3	14	.	TGTGCCAGCAGCCCCGCGGAACTCACAGATACGCAGTATTTT	CASSPAELTDTQYF
TRBD1	TRBV4-3	TRBJ2-5	15	.	TGCGCCAGCAGCCAAGGGACAGGGGAGGGAGAGACCCAGTACTTC	CASSQGTGEGETQYF
TRBD1	TRBV5-6	TRBJ2-7	14	.	TGTGCCAGCAGCTTGGGACAGGGGTTTTACGAGCAGTACTTC	CASSLGQGFYEQYF
TRBD1	TRBV11-3	TRBJ2-7	15	.	TGTGCCAGCAGCACCGACAGGGGATCTGTGGGGGAGCAGTACTTC	CASSTDRGSVGEQYF
TRBD1	TRBV4-1	TRBJ2-7	15	.	TGCGCCAGCAGCCAGTATCAGGGGGCTAGGGTCGAGCAGTACTTC	CASSQYQGARVEQYF
TRBD1	TRBV28	TRBJ2-1	17	.	TGTGCCAGCAGTTTAAGCGCCGGGACAGGGGGTAACAATGAGCAGTTCTTC	CASSLSAGTGGNNEQFF
TRBD2	TRBV2	TRBJ2-5	13	few	TGTGCCTCCGGGACTAGGAGGCAAGAGACCCAGTACTTC	CASGTRRQETQYF
TRBD2	TRBV5-4	TRBJ2-1	14	.	TGTGCCAGCAGCTTGCGGGAGGGTGCTTATGAGCAGTTCTTC	CASSLREGAYEQFF
TRBD2	TRBV7-8	TRBJ2-7	16	.	TGTGCCAGCAGCCCCCTCGGAGGGAGGGGAATTTACGAGCAGTACTTC	CASSPLGGRGIYEQYF
TRBD1	TRBV18	TRBJ1-4	14	.	TGTGCCAGCTCCCATGACAGGGCGAATGAAAAACTGTTTTTT	CASSHDRANEKLFF
.	TRBV29-1	TRBJ2-7	12	once	TGCAGCGTTGAAGATGCCATCATTCGGAGCCCCTTC	CSVEDAIIRSPF
TRBD1	TRBV5-1	TRBJ1-6	17	once	TGCGCCAACAGCGAGGGACAGGGAAAGATTATAGATTCACCCCTCCACTTT	CANSEGQGKIIDSPLHF
TRBD2	TRBV5-4	TRBJ2-5	15	.	TGTGCCAGCAGCTTGGAGCGGGGGGGCCAAGAGACCCAGTACTTC	CASSLERGGQETQYF
TRBD1	TRBV7-9	TRBJ2-7	15	.	TGTGCCAGCAGCTTAGCCGGGACAGTGTCCTACGAGCAGTACTTC	CASSLAGTVSYEQYF
.	TRBV7-9	TRBJ2-1	15	once	TGTGCCAGCACCCTTACCGCTCAGTCCTACAATGAGCAGTTCTTC	CASTLTAQSYNEQFF
TRBD2	TRBV19	TRBJ2-2	16	.	TGTGCCAGTAGCCCCAGCGGGAGGGCCGGGGGCGGGGAGCTGTTTTTT	CASSPSGRAGGGELFF
TRBD2	TRBV6-5	TRBJ2-1	14	.	TGTGCCAGCAGTTTGAGCGGGAGGGTTGTTGAGCAGTTCTTC	CASSLSGRVVEQFF
TRBD2	TRBV7-9	TRBJ2-3	14	.	TGTGCGAGTATCGGACTAGCACGGACAGATACGCAGTATTTT	CASIGLARTDTQYF
.	TRBV28	TRBJ1-5	16	.	TGTGCCAGCAGATCACAGGGTATAAATAGCAATCAGCCCCAGCATTTT	CASRSQGINSNQPQHF
.	TRBV4-3	TRBJ2-3	14	.	TGCGCCAGCAGTCGCGGGGACGCCCGGGGTACGCAGTATTTT	CASSRGDARGTQYF
.	TRBV11-2	TRBJ2-5	13	.	TGTGCCAGCAGCTTAGGGGAGTCAGAGACCCAGTACTTC	CASSLGESETQYF
.	TRBV6-4	TRBJ1-4	15	few	TGTGCCGGCCTTGTAGAAGGGGGAACTAATGAAAAACTGTTTTTT	CAGLVEGGTNEKLFF
.	TRBV9	TRBJ1-4	16	once	TGTGCCAGCAGCGCCCCCGGTGGCGGGGGTCGTGAAAAACTGTTTTTT	CASSAPGGGGREKLFF
TRBD1	TRBV7-8	TRBJ2-7	14	few	TGTGCCAGCAGCCAGGGGGACAGGGGAGGCGAGCAGTACTTC	CASSQGDRGGEQYF
TRBD2	TRBV2	TRBJ2-7	17	.	TGTGCCAGCAGGGGGGTACCGGGGCTAGCGGTTTCCTACGAGCAGTACTTC	CASRGVPGLAVSYEQYF
.	TRBV2	TRBJ1-5	13	.	TGTGCCAGCAACGGGCGGGTCAATCAGCCCCAGCATTTT	CASNGRVNQPQHF
TRBD1	TRBV6-1	TRBJ2-7	12	.	TGTGCCAGCAGACAGACAGGGTTCGAGCAGTACTTC	CASRQTGFEQYF
.	TRBV7-9	TRBJ2-7	13	.	TGTGCCAGCGGTAGAACAGGTCCCTACGAGCAGTACTTC	CASGRTGPYEQYF
.	TRBV28	TRBJ2-3	16	.	TGTGCCAGCAGTCCCCCCCAGCGGAGGTTGTCAGATACGCAGTATTTT	CASSPPQRRLSDTQYF
.	TRBV15	TRBJ1-4	15	.	TGTGCCACCAGCCGGGGAGGGGGGCCTGATGAAAAACTGTTTTTT	CATSRGGGPDEKLFF
.	TRBV19	TRBJ1-4	14	.	TGTGCCAGTAGTATGGGCAGATTAAATGAAAAACTGTTTTTT	CASSMGRLNEKLFF
TRBD2	TRBV10-2	TRBJ2-7	16	.	TGCGCCAGCAGTGAATTGACTAGCGGGAGAATATACGAGCAGTACTTC	CASSELTSGRIYEQYF
.	TRBV1	TRBJ2-5	18	.	TGCACCTCCCCCGGTTTCACAACCGGGACTAGCGGGACAGAGACCCAGTACTTC	CTSPGFTTGTSGTETQYF
.	TRBV5-1	TRBJ2-5	15	.	TGCGCCAGCAGCTCCACCCGGGACTCTCAAGAGACCCAGTACTTC	CASSSTRDSQETQYF
.	TRBV19	TRBJ2-7	13	.	TGTGCCAGAGGGGCCTCATTCCCCTACGAGCAGTACTTC	CARGASFPYEQYF
.	TRBV7-3	TRBJ1-3	13	.	TGTGCCAGCAGCCCCGGGACAGGAAACACCATATATTTT	CASSPGTGNTIYF
TRBD1	TRBV5-1	TRBJ2-7	15	once	TGCGCCAGCAGCTTGGGAGGGACAGGGGACTACGAGCAGTACTTC	CASSLGGTGDYEQYF
TRBD1	TRBV9	TRBJ2-1	16	.	TGTGCCAGCAGCGTAGAGGACAGGGGGCTCGGGAATGAGCAGTTCTTC	CASSVEDRGLGNEQFF
TRBD1	TRBV28	TRBJ1-5	15	.	TGTGCCAGCAGAACTCGGACAGGACCAAATCAGCCCCAGCATTTT	CASRTRTGPNQPQHF